The clone carrying this T cell receptor beta chain has a single count. The antigen is undetermined. Sequencing was done on patients that had shown CD8+CD57+ cell expansion by flow cytometry. This specimen comes from a study of CD8+CD57+ T cells in acquired aplastic anemia. The wider study: Sorted CD4+ and CD8+ cells gave a mean 3.2 ug DNA, range 0.2 to 27.4 ug. Findings and caveats of the study: It was found that some 31 CD8+ CDR3 sequences were shared between patients and controls.

Profiles of TCR beta VDJ and CDR3 were generated from a genomic DNA template. TCRdb reprocessed the reads with MiXCR, giving one entry per CDR3 protein. The table lists 150,000 to 200,000 distinct CDR3 sequences, roughly 43% of them singletons, with under 1.2% in the top ten. Trimming at V came to 6 bases and at J to 0 bases, leaving 9 bases not matched to a gene. The CDR3 has 17 residues. Germline-derived CDR1 and CDR2 are SNHLY and FYNNEI. This TCR was sampled from a human donor with aplastic anemia. Sequences were obtained from sorted CD4+, CD8+, or CD8+CD57+ T cells (not recorded which) from PBMCs. The chain is built from TRBV2 and TRBJ1-5; 9 positions agree with TRBD1. The DNA for the CDR3 is TGTGCCAGCAGGGTCCCGGGACAGGGAGATAGCAATCAGCCCCAGCATTTT. Amino acid sequence: CASRVPGQGDSNQPQHF.